These T cell receptor beta chains were read from a single sample in a study of cytomegalovirus exposure and HLA in healthy donors. Measured with immunoSEQ multiplex PCR; TCRdb has only the in-frame clones, and not every one. The table lists roughly 180,000 clones, 80% to 90% of them singletons, with about 0.77% in the top ten. Sequencing used PBMCs. Receptor source: a woman between 18 and 29 years old in good health and CMV-seronegative. The conserved cysteine and the conserved F or W are not part of the CDR3 here. Fields, in order: V gene, J gene, CDR3 protein.

>TRBV5-5|TRBJ1-4
ASSSGGLGEKLF
>TRBV5-4|TRBJ2-7
ASSRLAGGGRDEQY
>TRBV2|TRBJ2-5
ASSEGDRDGETQY
>TRBV6-5|TRBJ1-6
ASSYNPQAGNSPLH
>TRBV6-5|TRBJ2-2
ASSLSSGLTGELF
>TRBV9|TRBJ2-1
ASSVGLGGV
>TRBV28|TRBJ2-1
ASRTRLSYNEQF
>TRBV27|TRBJ2-7
ASSRRPHYEQY
>TRBV30|TRBJ1-2
AWSTQGAASGYT
>TRBV5-1|TRBJ2-3
ASSSRTGGGDTQY